This T cell receptor beta chain was found in a study of control samples from healthy donors and cancer patients. Some clones are missing from TCRdb's copy, which holds only in-frame ones; the method was immunoSEQ multiplex PCR. In the table there are some 120,000 clones, less than 95% of which are singletons. V was pared by 4 bases and J by 5 bases, with 13 bases between. This CDR3 contains 14 residues. Germline loops: CDR1 SEHNR, CDR2 FQNEAQ (reference sequence). This receptor was taken from a man between 18 and 29 years old in good health. The specimen sequenced was blood. The chain links TRBV7-9 to TRBJ2-3; D might be TRBD2 (6 bases). This chain's CDR3 is CASSSRGVGDTQYF. The CDR3 nucleotides are TGTGCCAGCAGCTCTCGCGGGGTGGGAGATACGCAGTATTTT.